A single sample is the source of the 11 T cell receptor beta chains below, sequenced in a study of Graves' ophthalmopathy and Graves' hyperthyroidism (dated by TCRdb to 2017 to 2018). TCRdb names Illumina HiSeq 2000 as the instrument used. For repertoire sequencing, the TCR beta CDR3 regions were amplified from RNA transcripts. The first round of RT-PCR was done with HTBI primers and the Qiagen OneStep RT-PCR kit, and was followed by a second round of multiplex PCR, then size selection and purification. Clones were called with MiXCR by TCRdb after fastp trimmed the public reads at Q25, and only in-frame beta chains were retained. CDR3 protein duplicates are merged, each entry listing the most common genes and DNA. A total of 600,000 to 700,000 distinct CDR3 sequences appear in this sample, about 40% of them only once. Clones ranked in the top ten supply 3.3% of the sample. Input material: peripheral blood. The receptors were sampled from an adult man with Graves' ophthalmopathy.

This chain uses TRBV5-1 with TRBJ1-1, with unresolved D. The CDR3 is 14 residues long. The V and J ends lost 0 bases and 5 bases respectively, with 11 bases between them. The V gene's germline CDR1 is SGHRS and CDR2 YFSETQ. CDR3: CASSLAGSKTEAFF. The CDR3 nucleotides are TGCGCCAGCAGCTTGGCCGGGTCGAAAACTGAAGCTTTCTTT.

The chain uses TRBV29-1 and TRBJ2-5, with D unresolved. The germline gives CDR1 SQVTM, CDR2 ANQGSEA. V gave up 4 bases and J gave up 7 bases, with 10 bases separating them. The CDR3 is 11 amino acids. CDR3 coding DNA: TGCAGCGTTGGGTCGGTCGGGACCCAGTACTTC. Protein: CSVGSVGTQYF.

Only a few counts were recorded for this clonotype. The rearrangement uses TRBV2 and TRBJ2-2, with a weak D call TRBD1 (5 bases). The CDR3 spans 17 residues. Germline CDR1 is SNHLY and CDR2 is FYNNEI. Between the trimmed V and J ends, which lost 5 bases and 2 bases, there was a span of 18 bases. CDR3 amino acids: CASSYYQGSPNTGELFF. CDR3 in DNA: TGTGCCAGCAGTTACTACCAGGGTAGTCCTAACACCGGGGAGCTGTTTTTT. Variable domain in full (rest from reference TRBV2 and TRBJ2-2): EPEVTQTPSHQVTQMGQEVILRCVPISNHLYFYWYRQILGQKVEFLVSFYNNEISEKSEIFDDQFSVERPDGSNFTLKIRSTKLEDSAMYFCASSYYQGSPNTGELFFGEGSRLTVL.

The genes are TRBV12-3 or TRBV12-4 and TRBJ2-5, with D unclear. V shed 1 base and J shed 5 bases, with 11 bases lying between them. The length of the CDR3 is 14 residues. CDR3 sequence reads: CASSLDARRETQYF. Here the CDR3 DNA reads TGTGCCAGCAGTTTAGATGCGAGACGGGAGACCCAGTACTTC.

The chain recombines TRBV6-5 with TRBJ1-4; a possible D gene is TRBD1 (6 bases). Trimming removed 7 bases at V and 5 bases at J, with 11 bases between. The CDR3 is 13 residues long. Germline CDR1 is MNHEY and CDR2 is SVGAGI. The CDR3 protein is CASKETGNEKLFF. In DNA form, the CDR3 reads TGTGCCAGCAAAGAAACAGGGAATGAAAAACTGTTTTTT.

The CDR3 loop is CASSIGGAASRSAEAFF. Here the CDR3 DNA reads TGTGCCAGTAGTATAGGCGGGGCGGCGAGTAGGAGCGCTGAAGCTTTCTTT. V is TRBV19 and J is TRBJ1-1; TRBD1 might be the D (5 bases). Germline lookup yields CDR1 LNHDA and CDR2 SQIVND (reference sequence). The V end was cut by 1 base, the J end by 6 bases, with 21 bases between. The CDR3 totals 17 residues. The whole variable domain, remainder taken from reference TRBV19 and TRBJ1-1, is DGGITQSPKYLFRKEGQNVTLSCEQNLNHDAMYWYRQDPGQGLRLIYYSQIVNDFQKGDIAEGYSVSREKKESFPLTVTSAQKNPTAFYLCASSIGGAASRSAEAFFGQGTRLTVV.

The chain combines TRBV9 with TRBJ1-4, with a tentative D call TRBD1 (5 bases). Germline V CDR1 and CDR2: SGDLS, YYNGEE. With 3 bases removed from V and 4 bases from J, the gap between germline ends came to 13 bases. This CDR3 has 15 amino acids. In DNA, the CDR3 is TGTGCCAGCAGCGCAGACGGGACGCGTAATGAAAAACTGTTTTTT. Translation gives CASSADGTRNEKLFF.

V gene TRBV27 combines with J gene TRBJ1-6; TRBD1 aligns across 10 bases. V lost 3 bases to trimming and J lost 7 bases; unmatched junction nucleotides: 15. This CDR3 region has 19 residues. Germline V CDR1 and CDR2: MNHEY, SMNVEV (reference sequence). DNA for the CDR3: TGTGCCAGCAGTTTCCTCGGACAGGGGGGTGTTCGCCCGAATTCACCCCTCCACTTT. Amino acid sequence: CASSFLGQGGVRPNSPLHF.

This clonotype showed up many times. The J gene is TRBJ1-1, the V gene TRBV7-9, with D possibly matching TRBD1 (6 bases). Germline V CDR1 and CDR2: SEHNR, FQNEAQ (reference sequence). V gave up 5 bases and J gave up 7 bases, with 14 bases separating them. The CDR3 is 13 amino acids. CDR3 nucleotides: TGTGCCAGCAGCCCCTCCCAGGGGCTTGAAGCTTTCTTT. Its translation: CASSPSQGLEAFF. The complete variable domain, with remaining parts taken from reference TRBV7-9 and TRBJ1-1, reads DTGVSQNPRHKITKRGQNVTFRCDPISEHNRLYWYRQTLGQGPEFLTYFQNEAQLEKSRLLSDRFSAERPKGSFSTLEIQRTEQGDSAMYLCASSPSQGLEAFFGQGTRLTVV.

This clonotype was seen ten or more times. The J gene is TRBJ1-2, the V gene TRBV5-1, with TRBD1 matching over 7 bases. Germline values: CDR1 SGHRS, CDR2 YFSETQ. The CDR3 is 16 residues long. V trimming: 2 bases; J trimming: 1 base; junction bases outside the gene matches: 8. The CDR3 protein is CASSLPPGGHNYGYTF. CDR3 in DNA: TGCGCCAGCAGCTTACCCCCAGGGGGGCATAACTATGGCTACACCTTC.

This clonotype was observed at least ten times. The V and J genes are TRBV2 and TRBJ1-1, with a possible D match to TRBD1 (6 bases). The CDR3 runs to 15 residues. CDR1 and CDR2 from the germline V gene are SNHLY and FYNNEI. V lost 5 bases to trimming and J lost 1 base, with 14 bases between them. The chain's CDR3 is CASSPRGGGNTEAFF. CDR3 in DNA: TGTGCCAGCAGTCCTAGGGGAGGGGGGAACACTGAAGCTTTCTTT.